This entry features one T cell receptor (beta chain) sequence. Its cognate antigen is unknown. Here immunoSEQ multiplex PCR was the method, and the copy in TCRdb shows in-frame clones only, minus some. In the table there are more than 110,000 clones, about nine tenths of which are singletons. Germline assignment: CDR1 WSHSY and CDR2 SAAADI. Trimming pared 0 bases from V and 4 bases from J, leaving 7 bases between. The CDR3 is made up of 14 amino acids. These data belong to a study of T cell responses to AZD1222 COVID-19 vaccine. The wider study: Combined were second doses at about 4 or about 12 weeks. Study results and limitations: Just a handful of AZD1222 recipients were seropositive at baseline. Spike-specific TCR depth and breadth grew after two AZD1222 doses.

V gene TRBV10-2 combines with J gene TRBJ2-1; D remains ambiguous. The receptor was isolated from an adult in good health. Material: peripheral blood, obtained on day 0 of AZD1222 vaccination. Here the CDR3 reads CASSESPVYNEQFF. The CDR3 region has the DNA TGCGCCAGCAGTGAGTCACCCGTTTACAATGAGCAGTTCTTC.